This TCR beta chain came from a study of blood T cell repertoires in COVID-19 (dated by TCRdb to the early 2020s). For the wider study: Samples covering the acute and convalescent phases of COVID-19 were provided by collaborators in the United States, Italy and Spain. The sample metadata nearly always contained a de-identified subject ID, COVID-19 status, age in years and sex. Deeply sampled blood TCRbeta repertoires from subjects exposed to, actively infected with, or recovered from COVID-19 were included in the dataset. The samples were drawn from the first 160 participants of the ongoing ImmuneRACE study and from 1,200 or so subjects provided by 6 global collaborators. HLA class I and class II types, where available, came from metadata supplied by the sample provider rather than from assay-based typing. The material from the prospective study consisted of cDNA or gDNA derived from T cells, B-cell-depleted T cells, or PBMCs. The repertoires were made available in a free public database intended to serve as a resource for research on the immune response to SARS-CoV-2. What the research found in general, with its limitations: How much clinical and demographic metadata was included differed by source and by participant, and the metadata was provided uncurated.

In Seattle, one collaborating source enrolled patients while the infection was active and tracked those patients longitudinally over the course of disease. Collaborating institutions collected whole blood in K2EDTA tubes following their own protocols. For TCRbeta analysis, collaborator samples were shipped as frozen whole blood, as isolated PBMCs, or as DNA extracted from either sample type. From the germline V gene (reference sequence), CDR1 is LGHDT and CDR2 is YNNKEL. V drops 7 bases and J drops 5 bases, leaving 23 bases in between. From the cysteine through the phenylalanine, the CDR3 covers 16 amino acids. The only DNA kept is the CDR3, 48 bases in frame from the first base. TCRbeta CDR3 regions were amplified from genomic DNA using the immunoSEQ Assay, a bias-controlled multiplex PCR. Per the source publication's procedure: Within the assay, amplification of reference gene primers was used to estimate how many nucleated cells each sample contained. To quantify the absolute abundance of each unique TCRbeta CDR3 rearrangement, sequence reads were collapsed and filtered. For each sample, productive Simpson clonality was calculated as the square root of Simpson's diversity index across productive rearrangements. Imported from immuneACCESS, the table was reduced by TCRdb to in-frame sequences with V and J called. These copies leave out some clones; in studies compared against another copy, an unresolved V gene accounts for under half, and the cause of the remainder is not known. That table gives V, J and clone size, and the DNA gave D and trimming. The sample records a few hundred thousand clones, around 82% of which are singletons. 0.87% of the sample is taken by the ten largest.

Remarks on this clone: Its cognate antigen has yet to be identified. Per-base quality was not reported, and no clone a single base away is much larger than it.

The sequenced material came from peripheral blood. Rearrangement joined TRBV3-1 (or the pseudogene TRBV3-2) to TRBJ1-2; perhaps TRBD1 is the D gene, with 6 bases matching. This sequence originates from a human donor with COVID-19, enrolled during active disease. The donor label of this sample is uncertain. The nucleotide sequence is TGTGCCAGCACTCAAGGGGGACCCCTAGGGGATTATGGCTACACCTTC. Protein translation: CASTQGGPLGDYGYTF.